Shown below are 4 T cell receptor beta chains from a single sample sequenced in a study of shared clonotypes between healthy human individuals. Sequenced by immunoSEQ multiplex PCR; TCRdb stores in-frame clones only, minus some. The sample yields some 500,000 clones, approximately 95% seen once. The specimen sequenced was naive CD4+ T cells sorted from blood. Subset defined: CD45RA+ positively selected. The receptors originated from a woman aged 30 to 39 in good health.

The V and J genes are TRBV5-6 and TRBJ2-2; tentative D call: TRBD2 (5 bases). The ends were cut back, 2 bases at V and 8 bases at J, with 13 bases in the middle. Per germline, CDR1 SGHDT and CDR2 YYEEEE. This CDR3 is 14 amino acids long. CDR3 coding DNA: TGTGCCAGCAGCTTCTACGCGGGCTTTGGGGAGCTGTTTTTT. Its translation: CASSFYAGFGELFF.

The chain joins TRBV13 to TRBJ2-1; D gene ambiguous. The CDR3 loop spans 13 amino acids. The ends were cut back, 5 bases at V and 7 bases at J, with 12 bases in the middle. In germline, CDR1 is PRHDT, CDR2 FYEKMQ (reference sequence). The CDR3 region has the DNA TGTGCCAGCAGCCCCCATAGTGGGAATGAGCAGTTCTTC. Encoded protein: CASSPHSGNEQFF.

This sequence joins TRBV7-8 and TRBJ1-5; tentative D call: TRBD1 (6 bases). The CDR3 has 16 amino acids. V was cut by 3 bases and J by 0 bases, with 12 bases left in between. CDR1 and CDR2 from the germline V gene are SGHVS and FQNEAQ. The CDR3 reads CASSFTGRYSNQPQHF. CDR3 nucleotide sequence: TGTGCCAGCAGCTTCACAGGGAGGTATAGCAATCAGCCCCAGCATTTT.

CDR3 protein: CASSLDGSSYNEQFF. The CDR3 DNA sequence: TGTGCCAGCAGCTTAGACGGGAGTTCCTACAATGAGCAGTTCTTC. V is TRBV7-8 and J is TRBJ2-1; D is possibly TRBD2 (6 bases). Germline V gene data show CDR1 as SGHVS and CDR2 as FQNEAQ. V was shortened by 1 base and J by 1 base, with 8 bases between the two germline ends. This CDR3 has 15 amino acids.